A single sample gave rise to the 5 T cell receptor beta chains below, sequenced in a study of shared clonotypes between healthy human individuals. Sequencing used immunoSEQ multiplex PCR; TCRdb keeps in-frame clones, though not all of them. The table records roughly 2.6 million clones, over 85% of them present only once. Sequenced input: naive CD4+ T cells sorted from blood. Specified subset: CD45RA+ positively selected. These receptors all stem from a man aged 18 to 30 in good health.

The chain carries TRBV15 and TRBJ1-2; D perhaps matches TRBD1 (6 bases). Per the germline V gene, CDR1 is LNHNV and CDR2 is YYDKDF (reference sequence). Trimming left V 6 bases short and J 1 base short, with 9 bases between. This CDR3 spans 13 amino acids. The CDR3 sequence: CATRGAVNYGYTF. The CDR3 nucleotides are TGTGCCACCAGGGGGGCGGTTAACTATGGCTACACCTTC.

A single count supports this clone. One junction end disagrees with the germline gene, perhaps due to a read error. The chain is built from TRBV4-1 and TRBJ2-7; D not certain. This CDR3 contains 16 residues. The germline gives CDR1 MGHRA, CDR2 YSYEKL. CDR3 sequence: CASSPSTWPLSYERYF. Here the CDR3 DNA reads TGCGCCAGCAGCCCATCGACTTGGCCCCTTTCCTACGAGCGGTACTTC.

CDR3 loop: CASSPYDGRGPRTDTQYF. CDR3 coding DNA: TGTGCCAGCAGCCCCTACGACGGAAGGGGTCCTCGCACAGATACGCAGTATTTT. V gene TRBV28 combines with J gene TRBJ2-3, with D perhaps matching TRBD1 (5 bases). CDR3 size: 18 residues. Germline CDR1 and CDR2: MDHEN and SYDVKM. V was clipped by 6 bases and J by 1 base, with 23 bases between them. The variable domain in full, completed from reference TRBV28 and TRBJ2-3, reads DVKVTQSSRYLVKRTGEKVFLECVQDMDHENMFWYRQDPGLGLRLIYFSYDVKMKEKGDIPEGYSVSREKKERFSLILESASTNQTSMYLCASSPYDGRGPRTDTQYFGPGTRLTVL.

This clone showed up just a few times. The CDR3 bases are TGTGCCAGCAGTGTGGGACAGGGGTCACCCCTCCACTTT. Its translation: CASSVGQGSPLHF. The chain carries TRBV2 and TRBJ1-6; TRBD1 matches at 10 bases. Trimming removed 4 bases from V and 10 bases from J; junction bases left unmatched: 1. Germline assignment: CDR1 SNHLY and CDR2 FYNNEI. The CDR3 runs to 13 residues.

The chain is built from TRBV28 and TRBJ2-3; 10 bases map to TRBD2. CDR1 is MDHEN and CDR2 is SYDVKM in the germline V gene. The ends lost 5 bases at V and 6 bases at J; junction bases unmatched: 8. The CDR3 covers 15 residues. In DNA form, the CDR3 reads TGTGCCAGCAGTCAGCGGGGGGGCCCCTCGGATACGCAGTATTTT. This gives the protein CASSQRGGPSDTQYF.